The 6 T cell receptor beta chains presented below share a single source sample, sequenced in a study of blood T cell repertoires in COVID-19. TCRdb's table, derived via immunoSEQ multiplex PCR, lists solely in-frame clones and lacks some. This sample has 380,000 or so clones; roughly 90% occur once, and the top ten carry 1% to 1.5%. The sample comprised peripheral blood. The origin of the receptors is a middle-aged man with acute or convalescent COVID-19.

The rearrangement links TRBV6-6 to TRBJ2-1, with D possibly TRBD1 on 6 matching bases. CDR1 is MNHNY and CDR2 is SVGAGI in the germline V gene (reference sequence). The CDR3 loop spans 15 amino acids. With 2 bases removed from V and 5 bases from J, the gap between germline ends came to 13 bases. The CDR3 protein is CASSYGQGHHNEQFF. CDR3 coding DNA: TGTGCCAGCAGTTACGGGCAGGGGCACCACAATGAGCAGTTCTTC.

The rearrangement joins TRBV19 to TRBJ1-2, with TRBD1 as a possible D gene (6 bases). The CDR3 loop spans 16 amino acids. Trimming pared 2 bases from V and 4 bases from J, leaving 17 bases between. CDR1 LNHDA and CDR2 SQIVND come from the germline V gene (reference sequence). The CDR3 DNA follows: TGTGCCAGTAGTATACGCTCCCCGGACAGCCGCTATGGCTACACCTTC. This sequence encodes CASSIRSPDSRYGYTF.

The chain employs TRBV27 and TRBJ2-7; the D gene is possibly TRBD2 (5 bases). This CDR3 region has 16 residues. Germline-derived CDR1 and CDR2 are MNHEY and SMNVEV (reference sequence). The V and J ends lost 5 bases and 4 bases respectively, with 21 bases between them. For the CDR3, the DNA is TGTGCCAGCAGTCCGGGCAAGCGGCTATTTTATTACGAGCAGTACTTC. Protein sequence: CASSPGKRLFYYEQYF.

The chain has TRBV7-3 and TRBJ2-3, with a possible D match to TRBD2 (6 bases). The CDR3 runs to 16 residues. Germline V gene data show CDR1 as SGHTA and CDR2 as FQGTGA. Trimming pared 2 bases from V and 5 bases from J, leaving 17 bases between. The CDR3 nucleotides are TGTGCCAGCAGCTTATATAGCCGGGGGATGCGAGATACGCAGTATTTT. It specifies CASSLYSRGMRDTQYF.

This clone was seen only a few times. The same CDR3 also results from other DNA sequences found in this sample. The chain is built from TRBV12-3 or TRBV12-4 and TRBJ1-2; TRBD1 matches at 10 bases. The CDR3 runs 13 residues. V lost 6 bases, J lost 6 bases, and 4 bases stayed unmatched. CDR3 coding DNA: TGTGCCAGCAGCTCCGGGACAGGGGATGGCTACACCTTC. This sequence encodes CASSSGTGDGYTF.

V gene TRBV6-1 combines with J gene TRBJ1-1, with 8 bases fitting TRBD1. CDR3 size: 14 residues. Trimming cost V 3 bases and J 3 bases; bases outside gene matches: 3. CDR1 and CDR2 from the germline V gene are MNHNS and SASEGT. This CDR3 reads CASSEDRADTEAFF. In nucleotides, the CDR3 is TGTGCCAGCAGTGAGGACAGGGCAGACACTGAAGCTTTCTTT.